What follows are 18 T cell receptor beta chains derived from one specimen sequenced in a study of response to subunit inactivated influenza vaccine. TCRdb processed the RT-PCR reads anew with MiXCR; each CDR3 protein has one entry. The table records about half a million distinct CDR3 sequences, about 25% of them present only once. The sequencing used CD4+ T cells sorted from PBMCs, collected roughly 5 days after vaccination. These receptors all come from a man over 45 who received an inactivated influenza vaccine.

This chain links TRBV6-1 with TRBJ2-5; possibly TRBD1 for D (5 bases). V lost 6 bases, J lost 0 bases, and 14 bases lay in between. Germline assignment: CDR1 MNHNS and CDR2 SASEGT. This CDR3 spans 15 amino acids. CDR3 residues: CASRGAGAYQETQYF. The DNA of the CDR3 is TGTGCCAGCAGAGGTGCTGGGGCTTACCAAGAGACCCAGTACTTC.

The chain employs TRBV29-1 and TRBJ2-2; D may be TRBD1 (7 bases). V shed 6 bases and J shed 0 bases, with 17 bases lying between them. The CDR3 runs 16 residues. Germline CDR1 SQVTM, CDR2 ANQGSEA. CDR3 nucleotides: TGCAGCGTGGACGGGGGCGGGACAGCGAACACCGGGGAGCTGTTTTTT. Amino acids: CSVDGGGTANTGELFF.

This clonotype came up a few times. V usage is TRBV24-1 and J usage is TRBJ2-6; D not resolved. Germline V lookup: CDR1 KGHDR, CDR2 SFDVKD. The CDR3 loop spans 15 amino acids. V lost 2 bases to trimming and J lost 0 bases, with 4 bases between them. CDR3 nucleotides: TGTGCCACCAGTGATTCGGACTCTGGGGCCAACGTCCTGACTTTC. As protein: CATSDSDSGANVLTF.

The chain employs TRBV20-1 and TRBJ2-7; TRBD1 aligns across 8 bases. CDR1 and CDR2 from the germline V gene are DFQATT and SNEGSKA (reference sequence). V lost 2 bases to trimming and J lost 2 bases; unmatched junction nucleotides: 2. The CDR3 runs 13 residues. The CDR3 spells CSARTGGPYEQYF. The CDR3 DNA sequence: TGCAGTGCTAGAACAGGGGGGCCCTACGAGCAGTACTTC.

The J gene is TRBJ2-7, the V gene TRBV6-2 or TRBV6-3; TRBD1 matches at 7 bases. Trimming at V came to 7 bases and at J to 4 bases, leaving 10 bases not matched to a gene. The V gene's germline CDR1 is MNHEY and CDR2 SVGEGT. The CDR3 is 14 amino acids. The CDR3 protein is CASTDSQGPYEQYF. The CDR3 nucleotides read TGTGCCAGCACCGATTCACAGGGGCCTTACGAGCAGTACTTC.

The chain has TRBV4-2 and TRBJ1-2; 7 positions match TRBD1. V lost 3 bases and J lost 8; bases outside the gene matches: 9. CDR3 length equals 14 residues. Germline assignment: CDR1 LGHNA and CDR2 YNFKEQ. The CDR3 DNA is TGTGCCAGCAGCCAGGAGACAGGGCGGCTCGGCTACACCTTC. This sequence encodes CASSQETGRLGYTF.

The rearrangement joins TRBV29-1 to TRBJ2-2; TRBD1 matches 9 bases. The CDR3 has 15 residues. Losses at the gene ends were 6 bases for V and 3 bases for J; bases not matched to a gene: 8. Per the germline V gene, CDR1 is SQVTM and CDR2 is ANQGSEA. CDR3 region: CSVETGTGHTGELFF. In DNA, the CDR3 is TGCAGCGTCGAGACCGGGACAGGGCACACCGGGGAGCTGTTTTTT.

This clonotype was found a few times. The CDR3 region has the DNA TGTGCCAGCTTAGGACGCCTGGGAGGGGAGCAGTACTTC. Protein product: CASLGRLGGEQYF. V usage is TRBV6-2 or TRBV6-3 and J usage is TRBJ2-7, with 7 bases that match TRBD2. Germline lookup yields CDR1 MNHEY and CDR2 SVGEGT. The CDR3 loop spans 13 amino acids. V shed 8 bases and J 7 bases; nucleotides not matched to a gene: 11.

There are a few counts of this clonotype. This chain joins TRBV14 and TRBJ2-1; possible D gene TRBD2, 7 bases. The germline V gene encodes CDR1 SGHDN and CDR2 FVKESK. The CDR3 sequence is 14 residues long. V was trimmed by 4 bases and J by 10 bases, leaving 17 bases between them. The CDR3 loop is CASSLLGGAGEQFF. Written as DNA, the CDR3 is TGTGCCAGCAGCCTCCTAGGGGGGGCGGGGGAGCAGTTCTTC.

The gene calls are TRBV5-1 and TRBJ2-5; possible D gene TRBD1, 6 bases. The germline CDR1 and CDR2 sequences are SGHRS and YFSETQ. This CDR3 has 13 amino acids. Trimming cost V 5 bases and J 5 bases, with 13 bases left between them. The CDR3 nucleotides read TGCGCCAGCAGTTTTCACAGGGATGAGACCCAGTACTTC. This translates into CASSFHRDETQYF.

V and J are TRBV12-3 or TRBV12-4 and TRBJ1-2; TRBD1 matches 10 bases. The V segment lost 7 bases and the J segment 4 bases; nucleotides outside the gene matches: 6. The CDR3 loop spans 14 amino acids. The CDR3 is CASTETGGGYGYTF. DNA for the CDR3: TGTGCCAGCACCGAGACAGGGGGCGGCTATGGCTACACCTTC.

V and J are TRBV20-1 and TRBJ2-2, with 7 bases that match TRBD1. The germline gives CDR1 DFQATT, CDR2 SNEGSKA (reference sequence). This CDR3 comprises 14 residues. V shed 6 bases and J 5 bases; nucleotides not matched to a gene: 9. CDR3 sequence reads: CSATRQGRTGELFF. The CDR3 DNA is TGCAGTGCCACCCGACAGGGTAGGACCGGGGAGCTGTTTTTT.

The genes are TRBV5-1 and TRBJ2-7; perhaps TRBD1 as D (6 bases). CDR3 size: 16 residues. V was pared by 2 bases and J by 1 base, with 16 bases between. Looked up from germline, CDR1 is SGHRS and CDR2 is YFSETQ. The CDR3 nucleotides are TGCGCCAGCAGCTTCCCCTTGGACAGTCCTTCCTACGAGCAGTACTTC. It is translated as CASSFPLDSPSYEQYF.

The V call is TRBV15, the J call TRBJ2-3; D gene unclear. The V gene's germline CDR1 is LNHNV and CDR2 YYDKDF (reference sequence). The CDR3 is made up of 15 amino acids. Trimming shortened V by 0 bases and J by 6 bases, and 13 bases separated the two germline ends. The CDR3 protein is CATSREVPGTDTQYF. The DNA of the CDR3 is TGTGCCACCAGCAGAGAGGTCCCAGGAACCGATACGCAGTATTTT. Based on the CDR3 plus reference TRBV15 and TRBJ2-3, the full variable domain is DAMVIQNPRYQVTQFGKPVTLSCSQTLNHNVMYWYQQKSSQAPKLLFHYYDKDFNNEADTPDNFQSRRPNTSFCFLDIRSPGLGDTAMYLCATSREVPGTDTQYFGPGTRLTVL.

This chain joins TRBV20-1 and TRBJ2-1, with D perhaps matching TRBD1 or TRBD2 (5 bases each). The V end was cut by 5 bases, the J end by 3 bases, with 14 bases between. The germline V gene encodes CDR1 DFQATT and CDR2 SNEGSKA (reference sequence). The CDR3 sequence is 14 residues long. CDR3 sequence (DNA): TGCAGTGCTCGAAGAGAGGGGTTCTACAATGAGCAGTTCTTC. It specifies CSARREGFYNEQFF.

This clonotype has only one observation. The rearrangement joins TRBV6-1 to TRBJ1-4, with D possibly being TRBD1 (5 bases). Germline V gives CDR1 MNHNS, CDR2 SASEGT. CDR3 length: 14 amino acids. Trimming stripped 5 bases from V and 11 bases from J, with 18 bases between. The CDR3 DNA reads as TGTGCCAGCAGTACCGGGACCCTAAGTGGGAAACTGTTTTTT. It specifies CASSTGTLSGKLFF.

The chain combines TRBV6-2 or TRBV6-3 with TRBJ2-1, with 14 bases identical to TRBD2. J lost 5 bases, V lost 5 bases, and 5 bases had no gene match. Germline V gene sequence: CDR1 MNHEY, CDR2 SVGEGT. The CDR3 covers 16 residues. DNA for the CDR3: TGTGCCAGCAGTACCCCGACTAGCGGGAGGGACAATGAGCAGTTCTTC. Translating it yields CASSTPTSGRDNEQFF.

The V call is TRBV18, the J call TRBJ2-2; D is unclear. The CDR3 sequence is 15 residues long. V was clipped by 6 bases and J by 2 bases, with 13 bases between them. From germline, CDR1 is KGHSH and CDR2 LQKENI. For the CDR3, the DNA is TGTGCCAGCTCCTCGGCGTGGCTTAACACCGGGGAGCTGTTTTTT. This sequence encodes CASSSAWLNTGELFF.